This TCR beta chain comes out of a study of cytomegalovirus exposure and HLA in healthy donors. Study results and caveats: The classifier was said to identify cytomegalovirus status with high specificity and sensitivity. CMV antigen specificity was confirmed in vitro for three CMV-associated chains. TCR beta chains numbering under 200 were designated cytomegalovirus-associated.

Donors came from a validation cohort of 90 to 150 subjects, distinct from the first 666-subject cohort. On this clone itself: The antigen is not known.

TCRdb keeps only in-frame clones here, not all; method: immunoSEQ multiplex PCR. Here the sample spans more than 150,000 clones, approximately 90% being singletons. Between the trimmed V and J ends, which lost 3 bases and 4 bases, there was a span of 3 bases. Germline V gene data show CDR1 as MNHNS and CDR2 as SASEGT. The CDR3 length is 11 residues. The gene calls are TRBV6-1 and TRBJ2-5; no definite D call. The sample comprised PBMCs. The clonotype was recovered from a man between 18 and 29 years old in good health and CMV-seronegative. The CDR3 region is CASSDRETQYF. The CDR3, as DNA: TGTGCCAGCAGTGACAGAGAGACCCAGTACTTC.